Below, 28 T cell receptor beta chains from the same sample are listed, as sequenced in a study of radiation and T cells in renal cell carcinoma. The repertoire was sequenced with immunoSEQ multiplex PCR; TCRdb's copy has only in-frame clones and lacks some. The sample contains roughly 160,000 clones, about nine tenths of which appear only once. The sample's time point: blood 4 weeks post-SBRT, at nephrectomy. Described treatment: 15 Gy SBRT to primary tumor, nephrectomy 4 weeks later. The sample was blood, taken from a patient whose treatment included radiotherapy and nephrectomy. The receptors stem from a woman aged 50 to 65 with renal cell carcinoma.

The J gene is TRBJ1-2, the V gene TRBV5-4, with no clear D. This CDR3 is 11 amino acids long. Germline values: CDR1 SGHNT, CDR2 YYREEE (reference sequence). The germline V and J ends were trimmed by 0 bases and 7 bases, with 4 bases remaining between them. The CDR3 spells CASSLAGGYTF. The CDR3 DNA reads as TGTGCCAGCAGCTTGGCGGGTGGCTACACCTTC. The full variable domain, completed using reference TRBV5-4 and TRBJ1-2, is ETGVTQSPTHLIKTRGQQVTLRCSSQSGHNTVSWYQQALGQGPQFIFQYYREEENGRGNFPPRFSGLQFPNYSSELNVNALELDDSALYLCASSLAGGYTFGSGTRLTVV.

This chain connects TRBV2 to TRBJ1-4; 11 bases are a match to TRBD1. V gave up 6 bases and J gave up 4 bases; unmatched junction bases: 7. Germline CDR1 SNHLY, CDR2 FYNNEI. CDR3 length equals 16 residues. Here the CDR3 reads CASSDGQGAVNEKLFF. In DNA form, the CDR3 reads TGTGCCAGCAGCGACGGACAGGGGGCCGTTAATGAAAAACTGTTTTTT. Together with reference TRBV2 and TRBJ1-4, the CDR3 gives the full variable domain: EPEVTQTPSHQVTQMGQEVILRCVPISNHLYFYWYRQILGQKVEFLVSFYNNEISEKSEIFDDQFSVERPDGSNFTLKIRSTKLEDSAMYFCASSDGQGAVNEKLFFGSGTQLSVL.

The chain combines TRBV9 with TRBJ2-3; D may be TRBD2 (6 bases). Germline CDR1 reads SGDLS; CDR2 reads YYNGEE. With 4 bases removed from V and 9 bases from J, the gap between germline ends came to 21 bases. The CDR3 is 15 residues long. The CDR3 spells CASSPPGTSPATQYF. The CDR3 bases are TGTGCCAGCAGCCCCCCGGGGACTTCACCCGCCACGCAGTATTTT.

The chain couples TRBV11-3 to TRBJ2-5; weak D call: TRBD1 (6 bases). The CDR3 runs to 15 residues. Deletions cut 4 bases from V and 1 base from J, with 13 bases between. Germline CDR1 SGHNT, CDR2 YENEEA. CDR3 residues: CASSSTGTPQETQYF. The CDR3 DNA reads as TGTGCCAGCAGCTCTACAGGGACCCCCCAAGAGACCCAGTACTTC.

As concerns this clone: Germline is not matched at one junction end, which may reflect a read error. The V call is TRBV7-7, the J call TRBJ2-5; 9 bases are a match to TRBD1. This CDR3 contains 15 residues. Germline V gene sequence: CDR1 SSHAT, CDR2 FNYEAQ (reference sequence). CDR3 nucleotides: TGTGCTAGCAGCTCGTCGACAGGGGGTGAGGGGACCCAGTACTTC. It codes for CASSSSTGGEGTQYF.

In DNA, the CDR3 is TGCGCCAGCAGCTTGGGCCAGGGCGGTGACATTCAGTACTTC. Residues: CASSLGQGGDIQYF. The V call is TRBV5-1, the J call TRBJ2-4, with D maybe TRBD1 (5 bases). V was pared by 0 bases and J by 8 bases, with 12 bases between. CDR3 length equals 14 residues. The germline CDR1 and CDR2 sequences are SGHRS and YFSETQ.

The chain has TRBV5-4 and TRBJ2-5; TRBD2 aligns across 7 bases. The J segment lost 6 bases and the V segment lost 4 bases, leaving 6 bases of the junction unmatched. Per germline, CDR1 SGHNT and CDR2 YYREEE (reference sequence). The CDR3 runs to 13 residues. The CDR3 DNA follows: TGTGCCAGCAGCGCGGGGGATCGGCAGACCCAGTACTTC. Translating it yields CASSAGDRQTQYF.

The gene calls are TRBV19 and TRBJ2-5; TRBD2 aligns across 13 bases. J was trimmed by 2 bases and V by 5 bases; bases with no gene match: 8. There are 17 residues in the CDR3. Per the germline V gene, CDR1 is LNHDA and CDR2 is SQIVND (reference sequence). The DNA of the CDR3 is TGTGCCAGTAGTCCCAGAACTAGCGGGGGGGTACAAGAGACCCAGTACTTC. Its protein product is CASSPRTSGGVQETQYF. The variable domain in full, with the rest retrieved from reference TRBV19 and TRBJ2-5, is DGGITQSPKYLFRKEGQNVTLSCEQNLNHDAMYWYRQDPGQGLRLIYYSQIVNDFQKGDIAEGYSVSREKKESFPLTVTSAQKNPTAFYLCASSPRTSGGVQETQYFGPGTRLLVL.

J is TRBJ2-7 and V is TRBV6-1; D is unclear. V lost 2 bases, J lost 3 bases, and 8 bases lay in between. This CDR3 is built from 13 residues. Germline CDR1 is MNHNS and CDR2 is SASEGT. The CDR3 bases are TGTGCCAGCAGTGAACACGCCAACTACGAGCAGTACTTC. Residues: CASSEHANYEQYF.

V and J are TRBV7-8 and TRBJ1-5, with a weak D call TRBD1 (5 bases). Trimming pared 3 bases from V and 7 bases from J, leaving 10 bases between. Germline-derived CDR1 and CDR2 are SGHVS and FQNEAQ. This CDR3 is built from 13 residues. CDR3 sequence: CASSLGLGQPQHF. The CDR3 bases are TGTGCCAGCAGCTTGGGGCTGGGCCAGCCCCAGCATTTT.

The gene calls are TRBV4-1 and TRBJ1-5, with D tentatively TRBD1 (6 bases). Germline V gene sequence: CDR1 MGHRA, CDR2 YSYEKL. V lost 6 bases, J lost 0 bases, and 9 bases lay in between. CDR3 size: 14 residues. CDR3: CASRRTVSNQPQHF. The DNA for the CDR3 is TGCGCCAGCAGGAGGACAGTTAGCAATCAGCCCCAGCATTTT.

The chain's CDR3 is CASSVEANYGYTF. CDR3 DNA sequence: TGTGCCAGCAGCGTAGAAGCTAACTATGGCTACACCTTC. The genes are TRBV9 and TRBJ1-2; D is ambiguous. The germline gives CDR1 SGDLS, CDR2 YYNGEE. The V end lost 0 bases, the J end lost 0 bases, and 3 bases lay between the germline ends. The CDR3 spans 13 residues.

The chain uses TRBV6-1 and TRBJ1-1, with 11 bases fitting TRBD1. Germline trimming cut 3 bases from V and 4 bases from J; bases unmatched to any gene: 7. CDR3 length equals 16 residues. The germline CDR1 and CDR2 sequences are MNHNS and SASEGT. This CDR3 reads CASSDRDRGVGTEAFF. CDR3 DNA sequence: TGTGCCAGCAGTGACCGGGACAGGGGGGTAGGCACTGAAGCTTTCTTT.

V gene TRBV5-1 combines with J gene TRBJ2-7, with D perhaps matching TRBD2 (6 bases). The CDR3 totals 15 residues. Germline V gene lookup returns CDR1 SGHRS and CDR2 YFSETQ. V lost 0 bases and J lost 5, with 15 bases in between. The CDR3 DNA is TGCGCCAGCAGCTTGGAAGTCGGGGGTTACGACGAGCAGTACTTC. Its translation: CASSLEVGGYDEQYF.

The rearrangement links TRBV4-2 to TRBJ2-5, with D possibly being TRBD1 or TRBD2 (6 bases each). V was shortened by 0 bases and J by 0 bases, with 17 bases between the two germline ends. Germline V lookup: CDR1 LGHNA, CDR2 YNFKEQ. The CDR3 totals 18 residues. The CDR3 nucleotides are TGTGCCAGCAGCCAAGAAGAGGGGGGAGCCGCGTACCAAGAGACCCAGTACTTC. Amino acids: CASSQEEGGAAYQETQYF.

This clone came up once. V usage is TRBV9 and J usage is TRBJ2-3; 10 nucleotides match TRBD2. Trimming removed 1 base from V and 1 base from J; junction bases left unmatched: 9. Germline CDR1 and CDR2: SGDLS and YYNGEE. The CDR3 is made up of 18 amino acids. CDR3 sequence reads: CASSVRFTSGARTDTQYF. For the CDR3, the DNA is TGTGCCAGCAGCGTACGTTTCACTAGCGGGGCCCGCACAGATACGCAGTATTTT.

The chain employs TRBV6-5 and TRBJ1-1; D is uncertain. This CDR3 is built from 14 residues. V was trimmed by 5 bases and J by 4 bases, leaving 14 bases between them. Germline V gives CDR1 MNHEY, CDR2 SVGAGI. CDR3 DNA sequence: TGTGCCAGCAGTGACGGCCCATTGACCACTGAAGCTTTCTTT. This sequence encodes CASSDGPLTTEAFF.

The rearrangement joins TRBV5-1 to TRBJ1-5, with D possibly being TRBD1 (6 bases). V lost 4 bases and J 2 bases, leaving 16 bases between the germline ends. The germline V gene has CDR1 SGHRS and CDR2 YFSETQ. This CDR3 is built from 16 residues. This chain's CDR3 is CASSLYGGEGNQPQHF. CDR3 nucleotide sequence: TGCGCCAGCAGCCTTTACGGGGGCGAAGGCAATCAGCCCCAGCATTTT.

The chain uses TRBV5-1 and TRBJ2-1; D is unclear. This CDR3 region has 12 residues. Germline V gene data show CDR1 as SGHRS and CDR2 as YFSETQ. Trimming removed 3 bases at V and 7 bases at J, with 8 bases between. The CDR3 region is CASSSYGNEQFF. The CDR3 DNA reads TGCGCCAGCAGCTCGTATGGAAATGAGCAGTTCTTC.

V gene TRBV15 combines with J gene TRBJ1-3; maybe TRBD1 (5 bases). CDR3 size: 14 residues. CDR1 LNHNV and CDR2 YYDKDF come from the germline V gene (reference sequence). V was shortened by 0 bases and J by 7 bases, with 10 bases between the two germline ends. The DNA of the CDR3 is TGTGCCACCAGCAGAGATCGGGGCCAGAACACCATATATTTT. Encoded protein: CATSRDRGQNTIYF.

The chain recombines TRBV7-2 with TRBJ2-5; D is unresolved. Germline CDR1 is SGHTA and CDR2 is FQGNSA. This CDR3 is built from 15 residues. V was cut by 4 bases and J by 5 bases, with 17 bases left in between. CDR3: CASSSERRVGETQYF. As DNA, the CDR3 is TGTGCCAGCAGCTCTGAAAGAAGGGTAGGGGAGACCCAGTACTTC.

This clone was detected once. This chain links TRBV4-3 with TRBJ1-2; TRBD1 might be the D (5 bases). Deletions cut 0 bases from V and 4 bases from J, with 12 bases between. Germline V gene lookup returns CDR1 LGHNA and CDR2 YSLEER. This CDR3 region has 15 residues. Here the CDR3 DNA reads TGCGCCAGCAGCCAAGATCGCGGCGGGGGCTATGGCTACACCTTC. Translated: CASSQDRGGGYGYTF.

The chain is built from TRBV27 and TRBJ1-6; D not certain. Germline CDR1 MNHEY, CDR2 SMNVEV (reference sequence). This CDR3 spans 13 amino acids. The germline V and J ends were trimmed by 1 base and 7 bases, with 5 bases remaining between them. The CDR3 DNA reads TGTGCCAGCAGTTTATTTGGAAATTCACCCCTCCACTTT. Its translation is CASSLFGNSPLHF.

The chain links TRBV5-1 to TRBJ2-2; TRBD2 matches 12 bases. The CDR3 extends over 15 amino acids. V was clipped by 5 bases and J by 6 bases; unmatched bases: 5. CDR1 and CDR2 from the germline V gene are SGHRS and YFSETQ. The DNA of the CDR3 is TGCGCCAGCAGACCCCTAGCGGGGGGGTCCGGGGAGCTGTTTTTT. This codes for CASRPLAGGSGELFF.

CDR3 in DNA: TGTGCCAGCAGGGGAGGGAAAGCCAAAAACATTCAGTACTTC. Encoded protein: CASRGGKAKNIQYF. The V and J genes are TRBV2 and TRBJ2-4; 7 nucleotides align to TRBD2. Trimming removed 6 bases from V and 0 bases from J; junction bases left unmatched: 2. The CDR3 covers 14 residues. Per germline, CDR1 SNHLY and CDR2 FYNNEI.

This clone has just one count. The chain is built from TRBV9 and TRBJ2-7; TRBD1 agrees at 7 bases. The CDR3 runs 14 residues. Per the germline V gene, CDR1 is SGDLS and CDR2 is YYNGEE. The V segment lost 0 bases and the J segment 7 bases; nucleotides outside the gene matches: 7. The CDR3 here is CASSVGVGGFEQYF. CDR3 bases: TGTGCCAGCAGCGTAGGCGTAGGGGGCTTTGAGCAGTACTTC.

This sequence joins TRBV9 and TRBJ2-5; 12 positions agree with TRBD1. The CDR3 runs to 18 residues. Germline V CDR1 and CDR2: SGDLS, YYNGEE. V lost 3 bases to trimming and J lost 2 bases; unmatched junction nucleotides: 11. As DNA, the CDR3 is TGTGCCAGCAGCGCCCGGGACAGGGGGCCTCCGGGTCAAGAGACCCAGTACTTC. Translation gives CASSARDRGPPGQETQYF.

The rearrangement joins TRBV4-2 to TRBJ1-6; D ambiguous. The CDR3 sequence is 17 residues long. Germline assignment: CDR1 LGHNA and CDR2 YNFKEQ. V was pared by 0 bases and J by 7 bases, with 16 bases between. CDR3: CASSQERNAPRNSPLHF. The CDR3 nucleotides are TGTGCCAGCAGCCAAGAAAGGAACGCACCTCGCAATTCACCCCTCCACTTT.